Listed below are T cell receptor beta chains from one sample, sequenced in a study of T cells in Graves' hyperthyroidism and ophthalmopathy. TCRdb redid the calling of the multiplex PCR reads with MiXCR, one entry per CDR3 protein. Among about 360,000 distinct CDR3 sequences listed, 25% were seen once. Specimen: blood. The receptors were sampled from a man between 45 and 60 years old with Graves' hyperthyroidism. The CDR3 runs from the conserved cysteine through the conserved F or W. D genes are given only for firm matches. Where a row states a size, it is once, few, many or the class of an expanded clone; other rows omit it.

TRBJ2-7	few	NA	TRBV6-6	CASSYGGGNSYEQYF
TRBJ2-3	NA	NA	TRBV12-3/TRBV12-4	CASRGGLGVGTDTQYF
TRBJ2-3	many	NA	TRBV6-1	CASRDPRLGVTQYF
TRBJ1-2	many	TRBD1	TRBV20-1	CSAPRDRDYGYTF
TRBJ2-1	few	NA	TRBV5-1	CASSFASYNEQFF
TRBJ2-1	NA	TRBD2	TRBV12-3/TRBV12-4	CASSFSGRTDEQFF
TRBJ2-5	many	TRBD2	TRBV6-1	CASRTSGRAETQYF
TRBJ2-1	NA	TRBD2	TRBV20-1	CSASAGLEIYNEQFF
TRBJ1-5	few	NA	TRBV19	CASSIGPGSNQPQHF
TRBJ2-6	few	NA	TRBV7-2	CASSLSPMQGAGANVLTF
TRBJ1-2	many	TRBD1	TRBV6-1	CASQDRSYGYTF
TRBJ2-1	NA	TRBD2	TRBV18	CASSPVTLAGGLNEQFF
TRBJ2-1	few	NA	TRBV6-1	CASSGRDSSSYNEQFF
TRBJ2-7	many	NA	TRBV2	CASSVGPRTYEQYF
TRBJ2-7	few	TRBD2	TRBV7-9	CASSSIAGVDDEQYF
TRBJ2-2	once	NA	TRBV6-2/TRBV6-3	CASRDSGVGELFF
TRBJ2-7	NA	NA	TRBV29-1	CSVYVYYEQYF
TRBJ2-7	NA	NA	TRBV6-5	CASSYSNTGSAYEQYF
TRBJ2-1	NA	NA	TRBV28	CATSENPNEQFF
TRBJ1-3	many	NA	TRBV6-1	CASSGRSTGLGNTIYF
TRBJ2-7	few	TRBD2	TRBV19	CASSPVVGLADSYEQYF
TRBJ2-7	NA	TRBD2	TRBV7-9	CASSKTSGTYEQYF
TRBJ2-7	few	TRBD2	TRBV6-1	CASSSFGLAGFYEQYF
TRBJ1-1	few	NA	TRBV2	CASRDSFMNTEAFF
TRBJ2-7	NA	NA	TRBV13	CASSVGRRSSYEQYF
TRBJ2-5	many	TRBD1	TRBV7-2	CASSRGGQGEETQYF
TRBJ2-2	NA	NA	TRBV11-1	CASSPDGPSGELFF
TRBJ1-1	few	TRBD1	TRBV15	CATSTPDRAGGAFF
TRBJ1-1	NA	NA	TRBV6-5	CASSCTGGDTEAFF
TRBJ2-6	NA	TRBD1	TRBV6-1	CASSERQRQGTGSGANVLTF
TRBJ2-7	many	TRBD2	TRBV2	CASSEAASGSSEQYF
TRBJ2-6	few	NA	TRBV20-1	CSARDSSGANVLTF
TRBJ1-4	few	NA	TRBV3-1	CASSHGFDEKLFF
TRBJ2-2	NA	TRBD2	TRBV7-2	CASSQTGGPITGELFF
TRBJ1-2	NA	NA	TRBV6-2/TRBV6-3	CASSWRGLNYGYTF
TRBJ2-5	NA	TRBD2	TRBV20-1	CSARGVWGGSGGTQYF
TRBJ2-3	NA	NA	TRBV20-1	CSAISRRRTTDTQYF
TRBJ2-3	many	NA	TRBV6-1	CASSEGREWRFGQYF
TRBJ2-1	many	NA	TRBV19	CASSTRDNEQFF
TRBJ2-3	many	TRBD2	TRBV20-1	CSAHPLAGGGDTQYF
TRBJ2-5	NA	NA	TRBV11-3	CASRGREETQYF
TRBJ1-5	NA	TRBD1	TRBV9	CASSGGDRGKPQHF
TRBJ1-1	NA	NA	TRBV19	CATSLGGVNTEAFF
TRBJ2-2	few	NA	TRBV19	CASSISVANTGELFF
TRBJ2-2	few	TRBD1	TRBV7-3	CASSSTGTANTGELFF
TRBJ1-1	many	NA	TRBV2	CASSEWVGANTEAFF
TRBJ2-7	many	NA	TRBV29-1	CSVGGRSTYEQYF
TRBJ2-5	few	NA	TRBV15	CATSRDNRETQYF
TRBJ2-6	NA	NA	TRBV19	CASSIEHSLSGANVLTF
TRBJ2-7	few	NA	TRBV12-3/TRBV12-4	CASTDDSALYEQYF
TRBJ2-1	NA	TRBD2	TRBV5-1	CASAGTSGSNEQFF
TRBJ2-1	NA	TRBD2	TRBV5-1	CASREGHPGLAGGHNEQFF
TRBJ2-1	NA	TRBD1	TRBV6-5	CASSYPGQGGNEQFF
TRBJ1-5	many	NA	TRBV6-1	CASRGGLSNQPQHF
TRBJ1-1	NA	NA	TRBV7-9	CTSSLDDRYTEAFF
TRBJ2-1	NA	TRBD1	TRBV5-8	CASRFTAGGYNEQFF
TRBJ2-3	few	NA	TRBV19	CASSMIQGADTQYF
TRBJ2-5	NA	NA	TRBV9	CARPFETQYF
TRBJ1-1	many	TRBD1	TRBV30	CAGDRVNTEAFF